The 8 T cell receptor beta chains below all came from one sample that was sequenced in a study of blood T cells in healthy people across ages. For the second PCR, which ran for 7 to 11 cycles, a sample-barcoded 5' primer and a J-beta primer mix were used. TCRdb reanalysed the 5' RACE reads using MiXCR and keeps one entry per CDR3 protein. The profile covers about a million distinct CDR3 sequences, with about 48% appearing a single time and around an eighth taken by the ten largest. Sequenced input: blood. The receptor set was obtained from a man aged 25-45 years in good health.

This clonotype was counted many times. The chain joins TRBV5-1 to TRBJ2-3; TRBD1 agrees at 11 bases. Germline V gene data show CDR1 as SGHRS and CDR2 as YFSETQ. This CDR3 is 15 amino acids long. Trimming removed 3 bases from V and 1 base from J; junction bases left unmatched: 1. In DNA form, the CDR3 reads TGCGCCAGCAGCTCGGGACAGGGGGGCACAGATACGCAGTATTTT. It translates to CASSSGQGGTDTQYF.

The chain combines TRBV7-9 with TRBJ1-1; 7 bases align to TRBD1. Germline loops: CDR1 SEHNR, CDR2 FQNEAQ (reference sequence). The ends lost 5 bases at V and 8 bases at J; junction bases unmatched: 5. This CDR3 is 12 amino acids long. This CDR3 is CASSVDREEAFF. The CDR3 coding sequence is TGTGCCAGCAGCGTTGACAGGGAGGAAGCTTTCTTT. Using reference TRBV7-9 and TRBJ1-1 for the parts outside the CDR3, the full variable domain is DTGVSQNPRHKITKRGQNVTFRCDPISEHNRLYWYRQTLGQGPEFLTYFQNEAQLEKSRLLSDRFSAERPKGSFSTLEIQRTEQGDSAMYLCASSVDREEAFFGQGTRLTVV.

A few counts support this clonotype. The chain uses TRBV29-1 and TRBJ2-3; D possibly corresponds to TRBD2 (6 bases). Trimming took 7 bases from V and 1 from J, leaving 15 bases between them. In germline, CDR1 is SQVTM, CDR2 ANQGSEA. The CDR3 runs 14 residues. CDR3 residues: CSATRSFGTDTQYF. CDR3 nucleotide sequence: TGCAGCGCGACTAGGTCGTTCGGCACAGATACGCAGTATTTT.

This clonotype occurred a few times. This sequence joins TRBV2 and TRBJ2-7; TRBD1 is a possible D gene (6 bases). This CDR3 is 14 amino acids long. Germline CDR1 and CDR2: SNHLY and FYNNEI. Trimming cost V 4 bases and J 3 bases, with 13 bases left between them. The CDR3 DNA sequence: TGTGCCAGCAGTGTAGGTGGGGGCCGCTACGAGCAGTACTTC. Protein: CASSVGGGRYEQYF.

This clonotype has a handful of counts. The V call is TRBV3-1, the J call TRBJ2-7; a possible D gene is TRBD2 (5 bases). The CDR3 spans 14 residues. The V gene lost 4 bases and the J gene lost 0 bases, with 10 bases spanning the gap. Germline CDR1 is LGHDT and CDR2 is YNNKEL (reference sequence). CDR3 sequence (DNA): TGTGCCAGCAGCCGAGCCGGGATCTCCTACGAGCAGTACTTC. This sequence encodes CASSRAGISYEQYF.

This clonotype was seen a handful of times. The chain is built from TRBV12-3 or TRBV12-4 and TRBJ1-6, with no clear D. V lost 2 bases to trimming and J lost 9 bases, with 11 bases between them. The CDR3 length is 14 residues. The DNA of the CDR3 is TGTGCCAGCAGTTTAAACCGGGTTAGTTCACCCCTCCACTTT. Translating gives CASSLNRVSSPLHF.

A few counts support this clonotype. In nucleotides, the CDR3 is TGTGCCAGCAGCTTAGATCCCCAGGTCTATGGCTACACCTTC. This translates into CASSLDPQVYGYTF. V usage is TRBV7-2 and J usage is TRBJ1-2; no clear D. The germline gives CDR1 SGHTA, CDR2 FQGNSA. This CDR3 contains 14 residues. V gave up 1 base and J gave up 4 bases, with 10 bases separating them.

As regards this clonotype: This may be a read error, as it is one base from a much larger clone. The gene calls are TRBV4-1 and TRBJ2-3; tentative D call: TRBD1 (5 bases). CDR3 size: 17 residues. Germline CDR1 and CDR2: MGHRA and YSYEKL. The CDR3 protein is CASSQEDRRASTGTQYF. The CDR3 nucleotides are TGCGCCAGCAGCCAAGAAGATCGGAGAGCAAGCACAGGTACGCAGTATTTT.